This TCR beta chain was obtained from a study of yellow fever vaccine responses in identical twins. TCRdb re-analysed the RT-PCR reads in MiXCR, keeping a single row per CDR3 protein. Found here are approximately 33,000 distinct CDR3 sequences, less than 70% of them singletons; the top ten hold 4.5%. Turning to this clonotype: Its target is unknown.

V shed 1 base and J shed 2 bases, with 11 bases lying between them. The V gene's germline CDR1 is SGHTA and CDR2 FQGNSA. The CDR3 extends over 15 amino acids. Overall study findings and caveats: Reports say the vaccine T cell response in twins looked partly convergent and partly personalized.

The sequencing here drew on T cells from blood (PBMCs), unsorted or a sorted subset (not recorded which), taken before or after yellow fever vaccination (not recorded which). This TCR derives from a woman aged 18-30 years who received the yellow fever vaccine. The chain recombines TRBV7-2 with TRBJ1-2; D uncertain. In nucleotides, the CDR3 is TGTGCCAGCAGCTTAGACGCTACAACAAACTATGGCTACACCTTC. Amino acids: CASSLDATTNYGYTF.